These 13 T cell receptor beta chains were all obtained from the same sample, sequenced in a study of cytomegalovirus exposure and HLA in healthy donors. Vbeta (60) and Jbeta (13) primers were used in the PCR. Repertoires were generated with immunoSEQ multiplex PCR, while TCRdb's copy carries only in-frame clones and drops some. The sample yields about 150,000 clones, roughly 72% seen once. Sequenced: PBMCs. The receptors stem from a man aged 40-55 years in good health and CMV-seronegative.

The J gene is TRBJ2-5, the V gene TRBV7-3; 8 nucleotides align to TRBD2. V shed 1 base and J 2 bases; nucleotides not matched to a gene: 9. This CDR3 has 17 residues. CDR1 is SGHTA and CDR2 is FQGTGA in the germline V gene. CDR3 residues: CASSLNGAGGGQETQYF. As DNA, the CDR3 is TGTGCCAGCAGCTTAAACGGGGCGGGAGGAGGGCAAGAGACCCAGTACTTC. The variable domain in full, completed from reference TRBV7-3 and TRBJ2-5, reads GAGVSQTPSNKVTEKGKYVELRCDPISGHTALYWYRQSLGQGPEFLIYFQGTGAADDSGLPNDRFFAVRPEGSVSTLKIQRTERGDSAVYLCASSLNGAGGGQETQYFGPGTRLLVL.

The chain joins TRBV5-5 to TRBJ1-1; D unclear. The CDR3 length is 14 residues. Germline CDR1 SGHKS, CDR2 YYEKEE (reference sequence). V was trimmed by 1 base and J by 4 bases, leaving 11 bases between them. CDR3 bases: TGTGCCAGCAGCTTGACGGCAGGAGGCACTGAAGCTTTCTTT. Protein sequence: CASSLTAGGTEAFF.

V gene TRBV13 combines with J gene TRBJ1-5; TRBD1 is a possible D gene (5 bases). Germline values: CDR1 PRHDT, CDR2 FYEKMQ (reference sequence). With 0 bases removed from V and 1 base from J, the gap between germline ends came to 13 bases. The CDR3 sequence is 17 residues long. The CDR3 DNA follows: TGTGCCAGCAGCTTAGGCCGGGGGGGGGACAGCAATCAGCCCCAGCATTTT. This encodes CASSLGRGGDSNQPQHF.

This chain connects TRBV7-9 to TRBJ2-7, with 9 bases matching TRBD1. Germline V gives CDR1 SEHNR, CDR2 FQNEAQ (reference sequence). The CDR3 totals 17 residues. Trimming at V came to 5 bases and at J to 3 bases, leaving 14 bases not matched to a gene. The CDR3 nucleotides are TGTGCCAGCAGCCCCGGAGGTTCGGGACAGGGATTCTACGAGCAGTACTTC. It encodes CASSPGGSGQGFYEQYF.

This rearrangement joins TRBV6-1 to TRBJ1-3, with D maybe TRBD1 (5 bases). Trimming took 6 bases from V and 1 from J, leaving 10 bases between them. Germline CDR1 MNHNS, CDR2 SASEGT. This CDR3 has 14 residues. Here the CDR3 reads CASSTTESGNTIYF. DNA of the CDR3: TGTGCCAGCAGCACGACAGAATCTGGAAACACCATATATTTT.

The CDR3 nucleotides read TGTGCCAGCAGCTTATCTAGCGGGAGTAGGGATACGCAGTATTTT. The encoded protein is CASSLSSGSRDTQYF. The chain recombines TRBV7-3 with TRBJ2-3, with 10 bases aligning to TRBD2. CDR3 length: 15 residues. The J segment lost 6 bases and the V segment lost 2 bases, leaving 5 bases of the junction unmatched. Per germline, CDR1 SGHTA and CDR2 FQGTGA.

The chain recombines TRBV2 with TRBJ1-5; D is ambiguous. The germline V gene encodes CDR1 SNHLY and CDR2 FYNNEI. The CDR3 runs to 13 residues. V was shortened by 3 bases and J by 3 bases, with 6 bases between the two germline ends. CDR3 region: CASSDWANQPQHF. The CDR3 nucleotides are TGTGCCAGCAGTGACTGGGCCAATCAGCCCCAGCATTTT.

V gene TRBV6-5 combines with J gene TRBJ1-5; D is uncertain. V lost 5 bases and J 4 bases, leaving 6 bases between the germline ends. The CDR3 is 12 residues long. Germline-derived CDR1 and CDR2 are MNHEY and SVGAGI. The chain's CDR3 is CASSPINQPQHF. The CDR3 nucleotides are TGTGCCAGCAGTCCTATTAATCAGCCCCAGCATTTT.

This clone has just a few counts. CDR3 protein: CASSVGTGVYEQYV. CDR3 coding DNA: TGCGCCAGCAGCGTCGGGACAGGGGTTTACGAGCAGTACGTC. The chain carries TRBV5-1 and TRBJ2-7, with TRBD1 identical over 10 bases. Germline-derived CDR1 and CDR2 are SGHRS and YFSETQ. The CDR3 is made up of 14 amino acids. J gave up 4 bases and V 4 bases, and 5 bases lay outside the gene matches.

V usage is TRBV9 and J usage is TRBJ2-1; weak D call: TRBD1 (5 bases). The V and J ends lost 1 base and 8 bases respectively, with 16 bases between them. Germline V gene lookup returns CDR1 SGDLS and CDR2 YYNGEE. The CDR3 length is 15 residues. CDR3 bases: TGTGCCAGCAGCGTAAGAGCCGTGGGGCTCGATGAGCAGTTCTTC. This codes for CASSVRAVGLDEQFF.

A note on this clone: One junction end does not reproduce the germline sequence, and a read error may be involved. This chain links TRBV6-5 with TRBJ1-4; the D gene is possibly TRBD1 (6 bases). Germline CDR1 reads MNHEY; CDR2 reads SVGAGI. The CDR3 loop spans 15 amino acids. This chain's CDR3 is CAGSIETGSNEKLFF. The CDR3 DNA reads as TGTGCCGGCAGCATAGAGACAGGCTCTAATGAAAAACTGTTTTTT.

The table lists this clone with a count of one. The chain is built from TRBV23-1 and TRBJ2-7, with TRBD1 matching 8 bases. TRBV23-1 is an ORF; its function is uncertain. The CDR3 runs 15 residues. J lost 7 bases, V lost 4 bases, and 12 bases had no gene match. The CDR3 spells CASSRGTGSSREQYF. CDR3 DNA: TGCGCCAGCAGTCGTGGGACAGGCTCGAGTAGGGAGCAGTACTTC.

Here the CDR3 reads CASSLTSGYYEQYF. The CDR3 DNA reads as TGTGCCAGCAGCTTGACCAGCGGGTACTACGAGCAGTACTTC. The chain employs TRBV11-2 and TRBJ2-7, with D possibly TRBD2 on 6 matching bases. Between the trimmed V and J ends, which lost 3 bases and 3 bases, there was a span of 12 bases. The CDR3 consists of 14 residues. Per the germline V gene, CDR1 is SGHAT and CDR2 is FQNNGV.